The 31 T cell receptor beta chains below were found in one sample sequenced in a study of immune characterization of retroperitoneal liposarcoma. TCRdb passed the PCR reads through MiXCR, listing each CDR3 protein once. The sample includes fewer than 9,500 distinct CDR3 sequences, 43% of them seen just once. Input material: tumor tissue. The source is a male donor with retroperitoneal liposarcoma.

The sample holds a few counts of this clonotype. The rearrangement joins TRBV6-5 to TRBJ2-1; 7 bases align to TRBD1. Germline loops: CDR1 MNHEY, CDR2 SVGAGI. The V segment lost 10 bases and the J segment 2 bases; nucleotides outside the gene matches: 11. The CDR3 has 15 amino acids. This CDR3 reads CATTVRTGTYNEQFF. CDR3 nucleotide sequence: TGTGCCACGACGGTTAGGACAGGCACCTACAATGAGCAGTTCTTC.

V and J are TRBV7-2 and TRBJ2-5, with D perhaps TRBD1 or TRBD2 (5 bases each). The DNA matches TRBJ2-1 better at its end, which makes the J call doubtful. There are 15 residues in the CDR3. The germline V gene has CDR1 SGHTA and CDR2 FQGNSA. The CDR3 region has the DNA TGTGCCAGCAGCTTAGACAGCGAGGGGTACAATGAGCAGTTCTTC. As protein: CASSLDSEGYNEQFF.

The table lists this clonotype with a few counts. The V and J genes are TRBV25-1 and TRBJ2-3, with D perhaps matching TRBD1 (5 bases). Looked up from germline, CDR1 is MGHDK and CDR2 is SYGVNS. The ends were cut back, 3 bases at V and 2 bases at J, with 6 bases in the middle. This CDR3 comprises 13 residues. The CDR3 coding sequence is TGTGCCAGCAGTGAGACAGCCACAGATACGCAGTATTTT. It is translated as CASSETATDTQYF.

This clonotype was observed many times. The CDR3: CASGVQEQFF. CDR3 in DNA: TGTGCCAGCGGCGTACAGGAGCAGTTCTTC. The chain carries TRBV27 and TRBJ2-1; D ambiguous. V gave up 8 bases and J gave up 10 bases, with 9 bases separating them. The CDR3 consists of 10 residues. From germline, CDR1 is MNHEY and CDR2 SMNVEV (reference sequence).

V gene TRBV12-3 or TRBV12-4 combines with J gene TRBJ2-5, with 12 nucleotides matching TRBD2. The closer fit of TRBJ2-1 to the DNA end suggests the J call may be wrong. CDR3 length equals 18 residues. CDR3 residues: CASSFLRGRLAGENEQFF. In DNA, the CDR3 is TGTGCCAGCAGTTTTCTCAGGGGGCGACTAGCGGGAGAGAATGAGCAGTTCTTC.

The chain recombines TRBV6-1 with TRBJ2-5; D is perhaps TRBD1 (5 bases). TRBJ2-7 matches the DNA end more closely, so the J call is doubtful. Germline CDR1 reads MNHNS; CDR2 reads SASEGT. CDR3 length: 15 residues. The CDR3 coding sequence is TGTGCCAGCAGACCCGACAGTCTCAGTGCCTACGAGCAGTACTTC. Translated: CASRPDSLSAYEQYF.

This clonotype was detected only a few times. The rearrangement joins TRBV10-1 to TRBJ2-5; D is unresolved. The better agreement between TRBJ2-7 and the DNA end casts doubt on the J call. This CDR3 region has 15 residues. CDR1 and CDR2 (germline): WNHNN, SYGVQD (reference sequence). CDR3 region: CASSDGKPPSYEQYF. The CDR3 nucleotides are TGCGCCAGCAGTGACGGAAAACCCCCCTCCTACGAGCAGTACTTC.

The chain links TRBV7-2 to TRBJ2-5; D possibly corresponds to TRBD1 (6 bases). V lost 4 bases, J lost 11 bases, and 26 bases lay in between. The germline V gene has CDR1 SGHTA and CDR2 FQGNSA. The CDR3 has 16 amino acids. CDR3 loop: CASSSLTGSRSNEQYF. The CDR3 nucleotides are TGTGCCAGCAGCTCCCTAACAGGGTCCCGTTCCAATGAGCAGTACTTC.

J is TRBJ2-5 and V is TRBV6-1; possibly TRBD1 for D (6 bases). The J call may be in error: the DNA end matches TRBJ2-1 better. Per the germline V gene, CDR1 is MNHNS and CDR2 is SASEGT. The CDR3 is made up of 15 amino acids. The CDR3 protein is CASSLPTGLEETQFF. In nucleotides, the CDR3 is TGTGCCAGCAGTCTGCCAACAGGGTTGGAAGAGACCCAGTTCTTC.

J is TRBJ1-1 and V is TRBV6-1; tentatively, D is TRBD1 (6 bases). V was shortened by 4 bases and J by 4 bases, with 16 bases between the two germline ends. Germline values: CDR1 MNHNS, CDR2 SASEGT. The CDR3 covers 15 residues. CDR3 DNA: TGTGCCAGCAGTGCAAAGACAGGAGGCTCCACTGAAGCTTTCTTT. It specifies CASSAKTGGSTEAFF.

This clonotype was observed many times. V gene TRBV6-6 combines with J gene TRBJ2-5, with a tentative D call TRBD2 (6 bases). The J call is uncertain, as TRBJ2-7 better fits the DNA end. The CDR3 extends over 15 amino acids. CDR1 is MNHNY, CDR2 SVGAGI, per germline (reference sequence). CDR3 residues: CASSYSGGTSYEQYF. CDR3 coding DNA: TGTGCCAGCAGTTACTCTGGCGGGACTTCCTACGAGCAGTACTTC.

This clonotype was counted once. The chain recombines TRBV6-1 with TRBJ2-3; 13 bases map to TRBD2. The ends lost 6 bases at V and 4 bases at J; junction bases unmatched: 7. The germline gives CDR1 MNHNS, CDR2 SASEGT. CDR3 length: 16 amino acids. This CDR3 reads CASRPTSGRAADTQYF. CDR3 DNA sequence: TGTGCCAGCAGGCCTACTAGCGGGAGGGCCGCAGATACGCAGTATTTT.

Remarks on this clonotype: A much larger clone differs from this one at a single base, so this may be a read error. The conserved phenylalanine or tryptophan normally closing the CDR3 is absent here, so this likely arose from a read error. The V and J genes are TRBV6-1 and TRBJ2-1; the D is unclear. The J call may be incorrect, as the DNA end agrees better with TRBJ2-7. This CDR3 has 12 amino acids. The V gene's germline CDR1 is MNHNS and CDR2 SASEGT. CDR3 nucleotide sequence: TGTGCCAGCGCCGACACTCCCTACGAGCAGTACATC. Its protein is CASADTPYEQYI.

V is TRBV12-5 and J is TRBJ2-1, with no clear D. The germline CDR1 and CDR2 sequences are LGHNT and FRNRAP. The CDR3 runs 11 residues. Trimming left V 5 bases short and J 13 bases short, with 12 bases between. CDR3 amino acids: CASGQMMYQFF. CDR3 sequence (DNA): TGTGCTAGTGGTCAGATGATGTACCAGTTCTTC.

V gene TRBV6-2 or TRBV6-3 combines with J gene TRBJ2-3; 10 positions match TRBD2. CDR1 MNHEY and CDR2 SVGEGT come from the germline V gene. V shed 5 bases, J shed 9 bases, and the junction held 11 bases outside the gene matches. CDR3 length equals 15 residues. CDR3 region: CASSTTGTSVGTQYF. CDR3 sequence (DNA): TGTGCCAGCAGTACTACCGGGACTAGCGTTGGGACGCAGTATTTT.

The rearrangement uses TRBV6-1 and TRBJ2-1; D remains unclear. The V and J ends lost 6 bases and 1 base respectively, with 1 base between them. CDR3 length equals 11 residues. Germline V gene data show CDR1 as MNHNS and CDR2 as SASEGT. For the CDR3, the DNA is TGTGCCAGCAGATCCTACAATGAGCAGTTCTTC. Protein product: CASRSYNEQFF.

This clonotype turned up a few times. The V call is TRBV6-6, the J call TRBJ2-1; 7 bases map to TRBD1. The CDR3 is 18 residues long. Germline lookup yields CDR1 MNHNY and CDR2 SVGAGI (reference sequence). Unmatched junction bases numbered 21, after V lost 0 bases and J lost 13 bases. The CDR3 nucleotides are TGTGCCAGCAGTTACTCAATTAACGACAGGGTCGTCCGAGGGACCCAGTTCTTC. Translated, it gives CASSYSINDRVVRGTQFF.

Sample share makes this clonotype medium-sized. The chain links TRBV7-2 to TRBJ2-1, with 11 bases identical to TRBD2. J gave up 0 bases and V 5 bases, and 12 bases lay outside the gene matches. This CDR3 spans 19 amino acids. CDR1 and CDR2 from the germline V gene are SGHTA and FQGNSA. CDR3 in amino acids: CASSSPTSGGLSSYNEQFF. CDR3 nucleotide sequence: TGTGCCAGCAGCAGCCCTACTAGCGGGGGTCTGAGCTCCTACAATGAGCAGTTCTTC.

This clonotype was picked up a small number of times. This rearrangement joins TRBV7-2 to TRBJ2-7, with D uncertain. CDR3 length: 14 amino acids. V was shortened by 5 bases and J by 3 bases, with 14 bases between the two germline ends. Germline V gene lookup returns CDR1 SGHTA and CDR2 FQGNSA. This CDR3 reads CASSRDQAYYEQYF. In DNA form, the CDR3 reads TGTGCCAGCAGCCGTGATCAGGCGTACTACGAGCAGTACTTC. The full variable domain, rest sourced from reference TRBV7-2 and TRBJ2-7, is GAGVSQSPSNKVTEKGKDVELRCDPISGHTALYWYRQSLGQGLEFLIYFQGNSAPDKSGLPSDRFSAERTGGSVSTLTIQRTQQEDSAVYLCASSRDQAYYEQYFGPGTRLTVT.

The rearrangement links TRBV6-1 to TRBJ1-6; 7 bases agree with TRBD1. Germline V gene data show CDR1 as MNHNS and CDR2 as SASEGT. The junction had 9 bases not matched to a gene; V was cut back by 4 bases and J by 9 bases. The CDR3 length is 15 residues. Here the CDR3 reads CASSAGTAAGSPLHF. Written as DNA, the CDR3 is TGTGCCAGCAGTGCCGGGACAGCTGCCGGTTCACCCCTCCACTTT.

The chain uses TRBV6-6 and TRBJ2-7; TRBD1 or TRBD2 may be the D gene (6 bases each). The J call may be wrong; the DNA end is better matched by TRBJ2-1. This CDR3 region has 14 residues. CDR1 and CDR2 (germline): MNHNY, SVGAGI (reference sequence). The CDR3 coding sequence is TGTGCCAGCACCCCCGGGGGCCCCCGAACTGAGCAGTTCTTC. This codes for CASTPGGPRTEQFF.

The genes are TRBV10-2 and TRBJ1-1; 8 positions match TRBD1. The V gene end was trimmed by 6 bases and the J gene end by 6 bases; junction bases not matched to a gene: 9. This CDR3 region has 14 residues. The germline V gene encodes CDR1 WSHSY and CDR2 SAAADI. The CDR3 DNA is TGCGCCAGCAGGCCGGGACAGGCGTCCCCTGAAGCTTTCTTT. This gives the protein CASRPGQASPEAFF.

This clonotype was recorded a few times. The genes are TRBV7-3 and TRBJ2-5; TRBD2 is a possible D gene (6 bases). Trimming took 5 bases from V and 0 from J, leaving 7 bases between them. CDR3 length: 13 amino acids. Germline-derived CDR1 and CDR2 are SGHTA and FQGTGA. The CDR3 loop reads CASSRLDQETQYF. Here the CDR3 DNA reads TGTGCCAGCAGCCGACTAGACCAAGAGACCCAGTACTTC.

The rearrangement links TRBV6-5 to TRBJ2-7; tentative D call: TRBD2 (5 bases). Trimming removed 6 bases at V and 0 bases at J, with 9 bases between. The CDR3 is made up of 13 amino acids. Germline loops: CDR1 MNHEY, CDR2 SVGAGI. CDR3 residues: CASRGESSYEQYF. The CDR3 bases are TGTGCCAGCAGGGGAGAGAGCTCCTACGAGCAGTACTTC.

This clonotype was picked up a small number of times. The chain combines TRBV6-6 with TRBJ2-1; D ambiguous. V lost 2 bases, J lost 5 bases, and 7 bases lay in between. Germline CDR1 MNHNY, CDR2 SVGAGI (reference sequence). The CDR3 loop spans 13 amino acids. CDR3 region: CASSYGGDNEQFF. The DNA for the CDR3 is TGTGCCAGCAGTTACGGCGGAGACAATGAGCAGTTCTTC.

The rearrangement joins TRBV6-1 to TRBJ2-2, with TRBD1 matching 8 bases. The CDR3 sequence is 16 residues long. CDR1 is MNHNS, CDR2 SASEGT, per germline. Germline trimming cut 5 bases from V and 0 bases from J; bases unmatched to any gene: 5. The chain's CDR3 is CASSRRQGTNTGELFF. In DNA, the CDR3 is TGTGCCAGCAGTCGTAGACAGGGGACGAACACCGGGGAGCTGTTTTTT.

The J gene is TRBJ2-1, the V gene TRBV10-1, with TRBD1 matching over 7 bases. The J call may be mistaken, given a closer DNA end match to TRBJ2-7. This CDR3 spans 13 amino acids. CDR1 WNHNN and CDR2 SYGVQD come from the germline V gene (reference sequence). The CDR3 DNA reads TGCGCCAGCAGCCGGGACAGAAGTTACGAGCAGTACTTC. It codes for CASSRDRSYEQYF.

This chain joins TRBV10-1 and TRBJ2-5; TRBD2 might be the D (5 bases). The tail of the sequence fits TRBJ2-7 better, so the J call may be wrong. This CDR3 region has 13 residues. From germline, CDR1 is WNHNN and CDR2 SYGVQD (reference sequence). CDR3 in DNA: TGCGCCAGCCGGCGGAGAGGACTGTACGAGCAGTACTTC. Translating gives CASRRRGLYEQYF.

V gene TRBV12-3 or TRBV12-4 combines with J gene TRBJ2-2; 7 bases align to TRBD2. The CDR3 consists of 16 residues. Losses at the gene ends were 1 base for V and 4 bases for J; bases not matched to a gene: 6. This CDR3 is CASSLGAGAPTGELFF. CDR3 DNA: TGTGCCAGCAGTTTAGGGGCGGGAGCGCCCACCGGGGAGCTGTTTTTT.

This clonotype has a handful of counts. The chain uses TRBV6-1 and TRBJ2-1; D could derive from TRBD1 or TRBD2 (5 bases each). The germline gives CDR1 MNHNS, CDR2 SASEGT. V was clipped by 7 bases and J by 10 bases, with 20 bases between them. The CDR3 has 14 amino acids. The CDR3 protein is CASTLYSGRGEQFF. CDR3 sequence (DNA): TGTGCCAGCACCTTGTATTCAGGGAGAGGAGAGCAGTTCTTC.

The chain employs TRBV6-1 and TRBJ2-3; 7 nucleotides line up with TRBD1. The closer fit of TRBJ2-7 to the DNA end suggests the J call may be wrong. Germline assignment: CDR1 MNHNS and CDR2 SASEGT. CDR3 length: 16 amino acids. CDR3 sequence (DNA): TGTGCCAGCAGTGAAGCCCGAGAGGCAGGGGGCTACGAGCAGTACTTC. Amino acid sequence: CASSEAREAGGYEQYF.